This T cell receptor (beta chain) was found in a study of blood T cell repertoires in COVID-19. About the research overall: The analysed material was cDNA or gDNA that came from T cells, B-cell-depleted T cells, or PBMCs.

This clone was counted once. CDR1 and CDR2 from the germline V gene are MNHEY and SMNVEV (reference sequence). CDR3 size: 17 residues. V was pared by 5 bases and J by 1 base, with 9 bases of the junction left unmatched. In the authors' workflow: Reference gene primers were amplified, and this amplification served to estimate nucleated cell counts. Libraries were prepared by immunoSEQ multiplex PCR; TCRdb keeps only in-frame clonotypes and omits some of them. V and J calls and clone size are copied from that table; D and trimming were computed from the DNA. The sample carries about 210,000 clones, 84% recorded once.

The rearrangement uses TRBV27 and TRBJ2-3; TRBD2 aligns across 10 bases. This sequence was found in a woman in her forties or fifties with active or convalescent COVID-19. Sequences were obtained from peripheral blood. The CDR3, as DNA: TGTGCCAGCAGTACTTCAAGACTAGCGGGTCGCACAGATACGCAGTATTTT. This codes for CASSTSRLAGRTDTQYF.